This T cell receptor beta chain was captured by sequencing in a study of T cell responses to AZD1222 COVID-19 vaccine (dated by TCRdb to about 2021). For the study in its entirety: Because spike-specific TCR depth and breadth did not differ between the two schedules, AZD1222 recipients who got a second dose at roughly 4 weeks were pooled with those who got a second dose at roughly 12 weeks. A total of approximately 230 trial participants underwent TCR sequencing, of whom 200 to 220 received two doses of AZD1222 and approximately 25 received two doses of the MenACWY control vaccine. Trial participants were enrolled into age subgroups of 18-55, 56-69 and 70-plus years, which contained approximately 150, 28 and 58 TCR-sequenced participants, respectively.

In light of the paper, this sample's time point label describes: baseline before first vaccination. Vaccinee samples came from UK trials COV001 and COV002, including a single-blind randomized controlled phase 2/3 trial of AZD1222 (ChAdOx1 nCoV-19) in healthy adults. Trial participant PBMC samples were collected at day 0 and day 28 after the second dose for TCRbeta chain sequencing. Beyond this particular receptor, the publication reports: The whole spike protein was spanned by vaccine-associated CD4 TCRs, and dominant responses were seen in regions 160-218 and 743-854. A significant rise in spike-specific TCR breadth and depth was observed after two AZD1222 doses relative to day 0 and relative to MenACWY recipients. Conclusions about previously exposed vaccinees are limited because only six or seven AZD1222 recipients were SARS-CoV-2 seropositive at baseline. Epitopes outside the regions mutated in the B.1.351 and B.1.1.7 variants were reportedly recognized by nearly half of the unique spike-specific TCRs. The 56-69-year group was small, and its depth increase did not reach significance, likely because of low power. Because no day 14 peak-response samples were available, repertoires were characterized only after the peak T cell response. Participants were mostly white British and included more females than males, and it was suggested by the authors that clonal diversity may have been underestimated.

Including cysteine and phenylalanine, the CDR3 has 15 amino acids. Only the CDR3 region is kept as DNA, spanning 45 bases read in frame from base 1. Sequences LNHNV (CDR1) and YYDKDF (CDR2) are obtained from the germline V gene (reference sequence). From V the trimming removes 1 base and from J it removes 8 bases, while the gene matches leave 6 bases of the junction unaccounted for. A word on this clone: Its antigen is still unknown. No clone much larger than this one lies a single base away; base qualities are absent.

The CDR3 regions of human TCRbeta chains were analyzed by immunosequencing. The original methods were these. TCRs in the repertoires were matched against a reference library of SARS-CoV-2-specific TCRs that had been generated with the MIRA antigen-specificity platform. Breadth was defined as the fraction of unique TCRs that were SARS-CoV-2-associated, and depth was defined as the fraction of total T cells that were SARS-CoV-2-associated. Each spike-specific TCR was assigned to its reactive spike region and to a CD4 or CD8 class using the MIRA data. Log10-transformed breadth and depth values were compared by one-way ANOVA with Sidak's multiple comparisons tests. TCRdb took over this immuneACCESS table, retaining in-frame rearrangements with V and J assigned. Such tables are incomplete; in checked studies, under half of the missing clones stem from an unresolved V gene, and the remainder is unexplained. V and J calls and clone size are those listed in that table; D and trimming were worked out from the DNA. The sample profile shows 85,000 to 120,000 clones; 85% to 90% of them were found once. The ten largest account for over 4.5% of the sample.

Material: peripheral blood, obtained on day 0 of AZD1222 vaccination. The chain is made from TRBV15 and TRBJ2-1; 9 bases in the junction line up with TRBD1. This receptor was obtained from an adult in good health. The CDR3 is CATSRGDTGGDEQFF. The DNA is as follows: TGTGCCACCAGCAGAGGTGATACAGGGGGCGATGAGCAGTTCTTC.